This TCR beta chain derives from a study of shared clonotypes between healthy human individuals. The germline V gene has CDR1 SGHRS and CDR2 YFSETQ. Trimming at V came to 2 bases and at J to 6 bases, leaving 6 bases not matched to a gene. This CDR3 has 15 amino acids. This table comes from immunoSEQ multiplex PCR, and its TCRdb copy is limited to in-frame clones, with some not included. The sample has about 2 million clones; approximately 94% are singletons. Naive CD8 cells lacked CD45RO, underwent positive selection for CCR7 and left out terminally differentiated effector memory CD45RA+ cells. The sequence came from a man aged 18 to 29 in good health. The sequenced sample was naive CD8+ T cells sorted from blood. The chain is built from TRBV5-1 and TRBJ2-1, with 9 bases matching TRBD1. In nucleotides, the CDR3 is TGCGCCAGCAGCTTCCGGGACAGGGAGGGCAATGAGCAGTTCTTC. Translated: CASSFRDREGNEQFF.